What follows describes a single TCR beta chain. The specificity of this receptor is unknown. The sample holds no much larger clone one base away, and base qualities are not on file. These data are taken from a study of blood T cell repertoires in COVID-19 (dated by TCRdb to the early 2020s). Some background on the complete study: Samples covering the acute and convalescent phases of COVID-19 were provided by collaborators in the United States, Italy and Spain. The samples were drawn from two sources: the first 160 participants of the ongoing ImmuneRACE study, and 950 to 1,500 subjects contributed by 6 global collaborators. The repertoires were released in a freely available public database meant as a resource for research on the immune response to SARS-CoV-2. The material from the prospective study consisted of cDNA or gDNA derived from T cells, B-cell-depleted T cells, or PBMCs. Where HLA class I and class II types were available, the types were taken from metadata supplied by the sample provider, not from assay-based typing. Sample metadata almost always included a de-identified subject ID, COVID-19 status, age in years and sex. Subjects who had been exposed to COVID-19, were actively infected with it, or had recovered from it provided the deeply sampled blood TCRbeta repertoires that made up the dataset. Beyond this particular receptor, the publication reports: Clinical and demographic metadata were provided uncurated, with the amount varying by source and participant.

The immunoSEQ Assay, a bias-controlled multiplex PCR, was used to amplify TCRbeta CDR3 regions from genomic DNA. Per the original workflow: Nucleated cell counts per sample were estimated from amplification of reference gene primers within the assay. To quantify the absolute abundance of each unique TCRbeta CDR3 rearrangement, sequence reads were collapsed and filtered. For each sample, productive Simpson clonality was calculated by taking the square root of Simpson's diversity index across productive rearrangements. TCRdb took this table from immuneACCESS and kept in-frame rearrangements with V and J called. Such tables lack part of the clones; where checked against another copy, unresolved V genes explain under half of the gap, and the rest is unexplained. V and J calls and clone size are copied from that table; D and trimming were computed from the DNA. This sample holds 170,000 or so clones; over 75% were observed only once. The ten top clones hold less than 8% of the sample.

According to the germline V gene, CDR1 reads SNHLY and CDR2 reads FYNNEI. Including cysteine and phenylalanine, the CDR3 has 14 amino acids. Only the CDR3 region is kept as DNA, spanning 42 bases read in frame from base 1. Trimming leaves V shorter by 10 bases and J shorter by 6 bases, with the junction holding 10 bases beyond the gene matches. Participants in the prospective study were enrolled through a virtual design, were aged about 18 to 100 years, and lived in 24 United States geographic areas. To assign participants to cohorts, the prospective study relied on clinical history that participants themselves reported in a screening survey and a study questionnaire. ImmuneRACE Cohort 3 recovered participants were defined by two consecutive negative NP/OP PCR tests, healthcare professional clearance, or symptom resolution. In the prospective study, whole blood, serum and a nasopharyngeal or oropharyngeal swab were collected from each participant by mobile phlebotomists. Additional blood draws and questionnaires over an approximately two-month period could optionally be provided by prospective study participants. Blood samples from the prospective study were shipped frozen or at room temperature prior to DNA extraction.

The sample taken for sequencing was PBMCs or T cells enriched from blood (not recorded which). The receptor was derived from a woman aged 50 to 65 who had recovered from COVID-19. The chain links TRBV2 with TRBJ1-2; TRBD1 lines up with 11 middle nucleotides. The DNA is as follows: TGTGCCATACGGACAGGGGGCGATAGGAATGGCTACACCTTC. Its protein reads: CAIRTGGDRNGYTF.